Below, 16 T cell receptor beta chains from the same sample are listed, as sequenced in a study of neurological immune-mediated disorders. Described time point: longitudinal time-point 1 (baseline). In TCRdb, the 5' RACE reads were re-called with MiXCR into one record per CDR3 protein. The data contain some 54,000 distinct CDR3 sequences, roughly 10% of them singletons. The sequenced material came from PBMCs. These receptors were taken from a male donor with HTLV-1-associated myelopathy (HAM/TSP).

A note on this clonotype: This may be a read error: a much more frequent sequence differs by one nucleotide. The chain has TRBV29-1 and TRBJ2-5, with TRBD1 matching 9 bases. Unmatched junction bases numbered 3, after V lost 8 bases and J lost 2 bases. The length of the CDR3 is 12 residues. Germline CDR1 SQVTM, CDR2 ANQGSEA. CDR3 amino acids: CSSDRGQETQYF. CDR3 bases: TGCAGCTCTGACAGGGGGCAAGAGACCCAGTACTTC.

This clonotype was observed a single time. A clone one base away is much larger, so this may be a read error. The chain has TRBV20-1 and TRBJ1-4; the D is unclear. The CDR3 spans 13 residues. V lost 4 bases and J 8 bases, leaving 14 bases between the germline ends. The germline V gene encodes CDR1 DFQATT and CDR2 SNEGSKA (reference sequence). CDR3 DNA sequence: TGCAGTGCTATGGAGAGGACGGCAGAAAAACTGTTTTTT. This gives the protein CSAMERTAEKLFF.

This clonotype was seen ten or more times. This sequence joins TRBV7-6 and TRBJ1-5, with unresolved D. The CDR3 has 17 residues. V shed 3 bases and J shed 3 bases, with 18 bases lying between them. CDR1 SGHVS and CDR2 FNYEAQ come from the germline V gene. The DNA of the CDR3 is TGTGCCAGCAGCTTTAACGAAGAGGTGGTGGCCAATCAGCCCCAGCATTTT. Its translation is CASSFNEEVVANQPQHF.

This clonotype showed up just a few times. The chain links TRBV20-1 to TRBJ2-3; D unclear. The CDR3 extends over 13 amino acids. In germline, CDR1 is DFQATT, CDR2 SNEGSKA (reference sequence). V was cut by 1 base and J by 3 bases, with 8 bases left in between. The CDR3 region is CSARADSTDTQYF. For the CDR3, the DNA is TGCAGTGCTAGAGCCGACTCTACAGATACGCAGTATTTT.

About this clonotype: A much larger clonotype is one base distant, so this may be a read error. The chain joins TRBV7-2 to TRBJ1-1; D not certain. Trimming took off 1 base at V and 5 bases at J, with 14 bases between the two ends. Germline CDR1 SGHTA, CDR2 FQGNSA. The CDR3 consists of 15 residues. The CDR3 here is CASSLESSQETEAFF. The CDR3 nucleotides are TGTGCCAGCAGCTTAGAGTCCTCCCAAGAGACTGAAGCTTTCTTT. Using reference TRBV7-2 and TRBJ1-1 for the parts outside the CDR3, the full variable domain is GAGVSQSPSNKVTEKGKDVELRCDPISGHTALYWYRQSLGQGLEFLIYFQGNSAPDKSGLPSDRFSAERTGGSVSTLTIQRTQQEDSAVYLCASSLESSQETEAFFGQGTRLTVV.

Only a few counts were recorded for this clonotype. A read error is possible here, since a much larger clone lies one base away. The chain employs TRBV7-9 and TRBJ1-6; 11 bases are shared with TRBD1. CDR1 is SEHNR and CDR2 is FQNEAQ in the germline V gene (reference sequence). The length of the CDR3 is 17 residues. CDR3 region: CANSSSWDRGTNSPLHF. CDR3 nucleotides: TGTGCCAACAGCTCATCCTGGGACAGGGGGACCAATTCACCCCTCCACTTT.

CDR3 DNA: TGCAGCGTTGAGGGGACAGAGTCCACGGGGTGGGAAGAGACCCAGTACTTC. It specifies CSVEGTESTGWEETQYF. This chain links TRBV29-1 with TRBJ2-5, with TRBD1 matching 7 bases. Germline V lookup: CDR1 SQVTM, CDR2 ANQGSEA. The CDR3 runs to 17 residues. The trim removed 3 bases at V and 3 bases at J, leaving 16 bases unmatched.

Ten or more counts support this clonotype. The chain has TRBV6-5 and TRBJ2-7; D ambiguous. Trimming cost V 0 bases and J 1 base, with 7 bases left between them. CDR3 length: 14 amino acids. Germline values: CDR1 MNHEY, CDR2 SVGAGI. CDR3 loop: CASSYSPGSYEQYF. Written as DNA, the CDR3 is TGTGCCAGCAGTTACTCTCCCGGGTCCTACGAGCAGTACTTC.

This clonotype was counted a few times. The chain combines TRBV6-2 or TRBV6-3 with TRBJ2-1; 10 bases are shared with TRBD2. Looked up from germline, CDR1 is MNHEY and CDR2 is SVGEGT. The CDR3 contains 17 residues. The V and J ends lost 2 bases and 7 bases, in that order; junction bases with no gene match: 11. The CDR3 DNA reads TGTGCCAGCAGTTACCCTCTCGTAGCGGGGGGAACGAATGAGCAGTTCTTC. Protein: CASSYPLVAGGTNEQFF.

This clonotype was picked up many times. The genes are TRBV28 and TRBJ1-2; no reliable D call. CDR1 and CDR2 from the germline V gene are MDHEN and SYDVKM. V shed 4 bases and J shed 3 bases, with 12 bases lying between them. The CDR3 is made up of 14 amino acids. CDR3 protein: CASSSGSRDYGYTF. In DNA, the CDR3 is TGTGCCAGCAGTTCTGGGTCGAGGGACTATGGCTACACCTTC.

This clonotype has a count of ten or more. The chain employs TRBV7-2 and TRBJ1-2; D is ambiguous. Germline CDR1 reads SGHTA; CDR2 reads FQGNSA. Trimming removed 0 bases at V and 4 bases at J, with 6 bases between. This CDR3 is built from 13 residues. The CDR3 spells CASSLATIYGYTF. The CDR3 DNA sequence: TGTGCCAGCAGCTTAGCGACGATCTATGGCTACACCTTC.

This clonotype showed up many times. This chain links TRBV7-2 with TRBJ2-3; either TRBD1 or TRBD2 may fit D (5 bases each). Between the trimmed V and J ends, which lost 2 bases and 3 bases, there was a span of 12 bases. Germline lookup yields CDR1 SGHTA and CDR2 FQGNSA. The CDR3 has 15 amino acids. As DNA, the CDR3 is TGTGCCAGCAGCTTAAGTGACGGGGCTACAGATACGCAGTATTTT. Encoded protein: CASSLSDGATDTQYF. The full variable domain, in which reference TRBV7-2 and TRBJ2-3 provide the parts outside the CDR3, is GAGVSQSPSNKVTEKGKDVELRCDPISGHTALYWYRQSLGQGLEFLIYFQGNSAPDKSGLPSDRFSAERTGGSVSTLTIQRTQQEDSAVYLCASSLSDGATDTQYFGPGTRLTVL.

This clonotype was picked up many times. The chain joins TRBV5-1 to TRBJ2-1; D unclear. CDR1 and CDR2 (germline): SGHRS, YFSETQ. The CDR3 consists of 17 residues. V was clipped by 4 bases and J by 12 bases, with 29 bases between them. CDR3 protein: CASSRGYSEDAPPGQFF. The DNA of the CDR3 is TGCGCCAGCAGCCGCGGTTACTCCGAGGACGCTCCTCCCGGGCAGTTCTTC.

In its sample, this clonotype was seen many times. The chain uses TRBV7-2 and TRBJ1-1, with D tentatively TRBD1 (6 bases). Germline assignment: CDR1 SGHTA and CDR2 FQGNSA. The CDR3 covers 16 residues. V lost 5 bases, J lost 2 bases, and 18 bases lay in between. CDR3 coding DNA: TGTGCCAGCAGCCCAGGACCCGACAGGAAAAACACTGAAGCTTTCTTT. It translates to CASSPGPDRKNTEAFF.

A remark on this clonotype: Being one base from a much bigger clone, this may be a read error. Given the absence of the conserved phenylalanine or tryptophan at the CDR3 end, a read error is likely. This chain uses TRBV10-3 with TRBJ1-6; D remains unclear. The germline V gene encodes CDR1 ENHRY and CDR2 SYGVKD. This CDR3 contains 14 residues. V lost 6 bases and J lost 7, with 13 bases in between. The CDR3 is CAIRSDALNSPLHI. The CDR3 nucleotides read TGTGCCATCAGGTCGGACGCGTTGAATTCACCCCTCCACATT.

The V gene is TRBV6-2 or TRBV6-3, the J gene TRBJ2-7, with TRBD1 identical over 7 bases. There are 15 residues in the CDR3. Germline V gene lookup returns CDR1 MNHEY and CDR2 SVGEGT. V lost 2 bases and J lost 6; bases outside the gene matches: 10. CDR3 coding DNA: TGTGCCAGCAGTTACCGTCTACAGGGGACGGGCGAGCAGTACTTC. This sequence encodes CASSYRLQGTGEQYF.